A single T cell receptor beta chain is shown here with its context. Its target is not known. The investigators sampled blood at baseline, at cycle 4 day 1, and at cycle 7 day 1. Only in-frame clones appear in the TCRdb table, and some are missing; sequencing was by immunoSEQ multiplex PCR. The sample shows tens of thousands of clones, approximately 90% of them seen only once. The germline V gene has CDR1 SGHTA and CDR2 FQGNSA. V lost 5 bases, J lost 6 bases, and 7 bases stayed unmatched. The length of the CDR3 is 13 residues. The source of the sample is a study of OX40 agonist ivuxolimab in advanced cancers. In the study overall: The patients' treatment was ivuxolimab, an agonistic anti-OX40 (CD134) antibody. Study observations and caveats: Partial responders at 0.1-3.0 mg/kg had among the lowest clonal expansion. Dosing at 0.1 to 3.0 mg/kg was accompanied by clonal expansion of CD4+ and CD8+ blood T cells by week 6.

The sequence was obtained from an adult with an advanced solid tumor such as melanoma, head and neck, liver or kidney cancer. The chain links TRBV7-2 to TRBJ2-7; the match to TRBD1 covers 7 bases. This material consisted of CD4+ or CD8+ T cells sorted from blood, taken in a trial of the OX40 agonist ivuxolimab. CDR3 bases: TGTGCCAGCAGCCACGACAGGGCTGGCGAGCAGTACTTC. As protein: CASSHDRAGEQYF.